This T cell receptor (beta chain) was profiled in a study of CD8 T cells in ankylosing spondylitis. Whole-study results and caveats: Certain motif variants had earlier been reported in reactive arthritis synovial fluid and blood. Blood of patients with ankylosing spondylitis appeared to be characterized by a TCR beta motif of eight or nine highly homologous variants. Researchers reportedly found disease-linked clones significantly enriched in matched ankylosing spondylitis synovial fluid.

As the method for making TCR beta libraries, quantitative 5'-RACE with molecular barcodes was used. TCRdb re-called the 5' RACE reads with MiXCR, one entry per CDR3 protein. The sample gives some 700,000 distinct CDR3 sequences, roughly 19% of which show up once; 15% to 20% is in the top ten. Germline CDR1 is LNHNV and CDR2 is YYDKDF (reference sequence). Trimming at V came to 7 bases and at J to 4 bases, leaving 9 bases not matched to a gene. The CDR3 has 14 amino acids. This clonotype was counted a few times. Its specificity is unknown. The chain combines TRBV15 with TRBJ2-5, with TRBD1 identical over 7 bases. This sequence originates from a male donor with ankylosing spondylitis. The sample was blood, either unsorted or a sorted T cell fraction (not recorded which). In nucleotides, the CDR3 is TGTGCCACCAAGACCGACAGGGTGGTAGAGACCCAGTACTTC. Amino acids: CATKTDRVVETQYF.